This passage covers 14 T cell receptor beta chains from one sample sequenced in a study of blood T cell repertoires in COVID-19. This table comes from immunoSEQ multiplex PCR, and its TCRdb copy is limited to in-frame clones, with some not included. Of 100,000 to 150,000 clones listed, around four fifths are singletons. Sequenced material: peripheral blood. These TCRs come from a human donor in a cohort sampled during active COVID-19.

This clone came up a few times. CDR3 coding DNA: TGCGCCAGCAGCTTAGCGCTACAGGGTTCCTCTGGCTACACCTTC. Translated: CASSLALQGSSGYTF. The gene calls are TRBV5-1 and TRBJ1-2; D perhaps matches TRBD1 (6 bases). Germline V CDR1 and CDR2: SGHRS, YFSETQ. The V gene lost 2 bases and the J gene lost 7 bases, with 18 bases spanning the gap. The CDR3 covers 15 residues.

CDR3: CASSQDYSPLHF. The CDR3 DNA is TGCGCCAGCAGCCAGGACTATTCACCCCTCCACTTT. The chain combines TRBV4-1 with TRBJ1-6; D is uncertain. The germline gives CDR1 MGHRA, CDR2 YSYEKL. V was pared by 3 bases and J by 8 bases, with 5 bases between. There are 12 residues in the CDR3.

The chain carries TRBV27 and TRBJ1-1; maybe TRBD1 (5 bases). The germline gives CDR1 MNHEY, CDR2 SMNVEV (reference sequence). V dropped 3 bases and J dropped 3 bases, with 8 bases sitting between them. This CDR3 is 13 amino acids long. The chain's CDR3 is CASSLGRDTEAFF. CDR3 DNA sequence: TGTGCCAGCAGTTTGGGCAGGGACACTGAAGCTTTCTTT.

The rearrangement links TRBV7-9 to TRBJ2-3, with 7 bases matching TRBD2. V gave up 2 bases and J gave up 1 base; unmatched junction bases: 6. CDR3 length: 16 amino acids. Germline V lookup: CDR1 SEHNR, CDR2 FQNEAQ (reference sequence). CDR3: CASSLWSAGGTDTQYF. CDR3 bases: TGTGCCAGCAGCTTATGGTCCGCGGGGGGCACAGATACGCAGTATTTT.

This clone was recorded a few times. The CDR3, as DNA: TGTGCCAGCAGCCAAGTAGCGGGGGGGTTCTACAATGAGCAGTTCTTC. Encoded protein: CASSQVAGGFYNEQFF. The rearrangement joins TRBV14 to TRBJ2-1; 11 bases align to TRBD2. Unmatched junction bases numbered 2, after V lost 1 base and J lost 3 bases. The germline gives CDR1 SGHDN, CDR2 FVKESK. The CDR3 has 16 residues. Full variable domain (rest looked up from reference TRBV14 and TRBJ2-1): EAGVTQFPSHSVIEKGQTVTLRCDPISGHDNLYWYRRVMGKEIKFLLHFVKESKQDESGMPNNRFLAERTGGTYSTLKVQPAELEDSGVYFCASSQVAGGFYNEQFFGPGTRLTVL.

The gene calls are TRBV11-1 and TRBJ2-3; D gene ambiguous. Germline CDR1 reads SGHAT; CDR2 reads FQDESV (reference sequence). CDR3 length: 13 residues. The V gene lost 9 bases and the J gene lost 0 bases, with 10 bases spanning the gap. CDR3 region: CASTEFSTDTQYF. The DNA of the CDR3 is TGTGCCAGTACAGAGTTCAGCACAGATACGCAGTATTTT.

The chain is built from TRBV6-1 and TRBJ2-2, with D maybe TRBD1 (5 bases). V was clipped by 3 bases and J by 8 bases, with 13 bases between them. In germline, CDR1 is MNHNS, CDR2 SASEGT. The length of the CDR3 is 14 residues. The CDR3 region is CASSDVQGWGELFF. The DNA for the CDR3 is TGTGCCAGCAGTGATGTCCAGGGTTGGGGGGAGCTGTTTTTT.

J is TRBJ1-4 and V is TRBV14, with D perhaps matching TRBD1 (6 bases). Germline CDR1 reads SGHDN; CDR2 reads FVKESK. V was cut by 5 bases and J by 5 bases, with 12 bases left in between. There are 14 residues in the CDR3. Here the CDR3 DNA reads TGTGCCAGCAGCTCCCGGGACACCAATGAAAAACTGTTTTTT. It encodes CASSSRDTNEKLFF.

The chain links TRBV10-2 to TRBJ1-6, with a tentative D call TRBD1 (6 bases). CDR1 is WSHSY and CDR2 is SAAADI in the germline V gene. The V end lost 8 bases, the J end lost 10 bases, and 12 bases lay between the germline ends. CDR3 length: 12 amino acids. DNA of the CDR3: TGCGCCAGCGCTACAGGGCGGTCACCCCTCCACTTT. This codes for CASATGRSPLHF.

The chain has TRBV6-2 or TRBV6-3 and TRBJ1-2; TRBD1 matches 7 bases. J lost 7 bases, V lost 6 bases, and 11 bases had no gene match. Per the germline V gene, CDR1 is MNHEY and CDR2 is SVGEGT. The CDR3 spans 14 residues. CDR3 coding DNA: TGTGCCAGCAGCACTACCGAGACAGGGTTTGGCTACACCTTC. It encodes CASSTTETGFGYTF.

This clone has more than one count but fewer than ten. The chain combines TRBV5-4 with TRBJ1-6; tentatively, D is TRBD1 (6 bases). CDR1 is SGHNT and CDR2 is YYREEE in the germline V gene (reference sequence). V was shortened by 0 bases and J by 10 bases, with 14 bases between the two germline ends. There are 15 residues in the CDR3. The CDR3 region is CASSLAGQGYSPLHF. The CDR3 region has the DNA TGTGCCAGCAGCTTGGCCGGGCAGGGGTACTCACCCCTCCACTTT.

A few counts support this clone. The rearrangement joins TRBV5-1 to TRBJ2-1; 9 positions agree with TRBD2. The CDR3 is 14 residues long. V was clipped by 4 bases and J by 9 bases; unmatched bases: 8. The germline V gene has CDR1 SGHRS and CDR2 YFSETQ. The CDR3 DNA reads TGCGCCAGCAGCCAAAGTTTAGCGGGAGCTGAGCAGTTCTTC. Protein: CASSQSLAGAEQFF.

The chain carries TRBV19 and TRBJ2-7; maybe TRBD1 (6 bases). Trimming left V 5 bases short and J 0 bases short, with 14 bases between. From germline, CDR1 is LNHDA and CDR2 SQIVND (reference sequence). The CDR3 length is 15 residues. The CDR3 nucleotides are TGTGCCAGTAGTGCCCTGGGGGCCCTCTCCTACGAGCAGTACTTC. Translating it yields CASSALGALSYEQYF.

The chain has TRBV6-2 or TRBV6-3 and TRBJ1-5; possibly TRBD1 for D (5 bases). CDR3 length: 14 amino acids. With 5 bases removed from V and 4 bases from J, the gap between germline ends came to 12 bases. In germline, CDR1 is MNHEY, CDR2 SVGEGT. The CDR3 DNA sequence: TGTGCCAGCAGTACGGGGGGTACAAATCAGCCCCAGCATTTT. It yields the protein CASSTGGTNQPQHF.